The 7 T cell receptor beta chains listed next were all sequenced from one sample in a study of regulatory T cells in long-lasting Graves disease. Regarding time point: persistent/refractory GD, antithyroid drugs over 5 years with positive TRAb. RNA extracted from PBMCs served as the sequencing template. Through Arm-PCR of CDR3 regions and iRepertoire HTBI primers, TCR beta libraries were built. TCRdb re-analysed the multiplex PCR reads in MiXCR, keeping a single row per CDR3 protein. This sample has 650,000 to 850,000 distinct CDR3 sequences; about 32% occur once, and the top ten carry under 50%. The material sequenced was peripheral blood mononuclear cells (PBMCs), taken when the disease was refractory, from a patient treated with antithyroid drugs. The origin of the receptors is a female donor with Graves disease.

The CDR3 region is CASKGTAAFDTQYF. The CDR3 DNA is TGTGCCAGCAAAGGGACGGCAGCTTTCGATACGCAGTATTTT. The chain uses TRBV2 and TRBJ2-3; D tentatively fits TRBD1 or TRBD2 (5 bases each). Trimming pared 7 bases from V and 6 bases from J, leaving 17 bases between. The CDR3 sequence is 14 residues long. In germline, CDR1 is SNHLY, CDR2 FYNNEI.

This chain links TRBV11-2 with TRBJ2-2; D is ambiguous. Germline V CDR1 and CDR2: SGHAT, FQNNGV. The CDR3 contains 15 residues. Trimming shortened V by 0 bases and J by 5 bases, and 10 bases separated the two germline ends. The CDR3: CASSLEDKGTGELFF. The CDR3, as DNA: TGTGCCAGCAGCTTAGAGGATAAGGGAACCGGGGAGCTGTTTTTT.

This clonotype was observed a handful of times. In DNA form, the CDR3 reads TGTGCCAGCAGCTTAGTGCAGAATGAAAAACTGTTTTTT. Translated: CASSLVQNEKLFF. J is TRBJ1-4 and V is TRBV7-9; D not certain. This CDR3 is built from 13 residues. V was shortened by 1 base and J by 5 bases, with 5 bases between the two germline ends. Germline values: CDR1 SEHNR, CDR2 FQNEAQ (reference sequence).

The chain links TRBV30 to TRBJ1-5; possible D gene TRBD1, 6 bases. The V end lost 2 bases, the J end lost 5 bases, and 13 bases lay between the germline ends. Germline loops: CDR1 GTSNPN, CDR2 SVGIG (reference sequence). The CDR3 is 14 residues long. CDR3 nucleotide sequence: TGTGCCTGGAGTACCCATAACAGGGATCAGCCCCAGCATTTT. It translates to CAWSTHNRDQPQHF. The variable domain in full, with the rest retrieved from reference TRBV30 and TRBJ1-5, is SQTIHQWPATLVQPVGSPLSLECTVEGTSNPNLYWYRQAAGRGLQLLFYSVGIGQISSEVPQNLSASRPQDRQFILSSKKLLLSDSGFYLCAWSTHNRDQPQHFGDGTRLSIL.

This clonotype was detected many times. The V call is TRBV6-5, the J call TRBJ1-1, with 7 nucleotides matching TRBD1. Looked up from germline, CDR1 is MNHEY and CDR2 is SVGAGI. V lost 2 bases and J lost 4; bases outside the gene matches: 1. There are 13 residues in the CDR3. CDR3: CASSYPGGTEAFF. The CDR3 bases are TGTGCCAGCAGTTACCCAGGGGGCACTGAAGCTTTCTTT.

This clonotype was detected many times. The chain uses TRBV28 and TRBJ2-7; 11 positions agree with TRBD2. CDR1 and CDR2 (germline): MDHEN, SYDVKM. The J segment lost 3 bases and the V segment lost 6 bases, leaving 7 bases of the junction unmatched. The CDR3 totals 15 residues. CDR3 nucleotides: TGTGCCAGCAGATTCCCTCTAGCGGGAGGCTACGAGCAGTACTTC. Amino acid sequence: CASRFPLAGGYEQYF.

The chain employs TRBV5-1 and TRBJ1-1, with 7 bases fitting TRBD1. The germline gives CDR1 SGHRS, CDR2 YFSETQ. V lost 0 bases and J lost 0; bases outside the gene matches: 5. This CDR3 is 16 amino acids long. The CDR3 sequence: CASSLATGPVNTEAFF. The CDR3 bases are TGCGCCAGCAGCTTGGCGACAGGGCCCGTGAACACTGAAGCTTTCTTT.